The 7 T cell receptor beta chains below all came from one sample that was sequenced in a study of vaccination and CD4 T cells after COVID-19. As for time point: late sampling 161 to 241 days after vaccination in three convalescent patients. Treatment indicated: approximately nine-day PBMC culture with coronavirus spike peptide pools or control peptides (ViraFEST assay). Sequenced with the Oncomine TCR Beta short-read assay was DNA taken from cultured CD4+ T cells. TCRdb re-derived calls from the PCR reads in MiXCR, one entry per CDR3 protein. The sample comprises about 25,000 distinct CDR3 sequences, roughly 46% of which are singletons, and 3.5% to 5% rests with the top ten. For these receptors, no antigen is known. The sequencing used CD4+ T cells from blood, cultured in vitro, collected about 7 months after SARS-CoV-2 vaccination. The receptors stem from a human donor who had recovered from COVID-19.

The V call is TRBV10-3, the J call TRBJ1-6; D possibly corresponds to TRBD1 (5 bases). In germline, CDR1 is ENHRY, CDR2 SYGVKD. The CDR3 contains 18 residues. The V gene lost 0 bases and the J gene lost 7 bases, with 19 bases spanning the gap. CDR3 residues: CAISESVSGGDPNSPLHF. CDR3 DNA: TGTGCCATCAGTGAGTCGGTATCTGGGGGTGACCCGAATTCACCCCTCCACTTT.

The chain is built from TRBV20-1 and TRBJ2-7; no clear D. Germline V gives CDR1 DFQATT, CDR2 SNEGSKA (reference sequence). Trimming removed 8 bases at V and 0 bases at J, with 23 bases between. This CDR3 has 16 amino acids. This CDR3 reads CSPMKDKAVLSYEQYF. CDR3 DNA: TGCAGTCCCATGAAGGATAAGGCAGTCCTCTCCTACGAGCAGTACTTC.

The V call is TRBV7-2, the J call TRBJ2-7, with TRBD1 matching 9 bases. In germline, CDR1 is SGHTA, CDR2 FQGNSA. This CDR3 has 16 residues. Trimming removed 0 bases from V and 4 bases from J; junction bases left unmatched: 7. This CDR3 reads CASSLASGTGLYEQYF. In nucleotides, the CDR3 is TGTGCCAGCAGCTTAGCTTCTGGGACAGGGTTATACGAGCAGTACTTC.

The chain joins TRBV10-3 to TRBJ2-2, with 11 bases that match TRBD2. J lost 6 bases, V lost 2 bases, and 11 bases had no gene match. CDR3 length equals 18 residues. From germline, CDR1 is ENHRY and CDR2 SYGVKD. CDR3 in DNA: TGTGCCATCAGTGAGGAGGGTAGCGGGAGGGCCCTCCCCGGGGAGCTGTTTTTT. Translated: CAISEEGSGRALPGELFF.

The chain uses TRBV20-1 and TRBJ2-2; D may be TRBD1 (6 bases). Germline CDR1 is DFQATT and CDR2 is SNEGSKA (reference sequence). CDR3 length: 14 amino acids. Trimming removed 6 bases at V and 6 bases at J, with 17 bases between. CDR3 in DNA: TGCAGTGCGGGGACACAGGGTCGACCCGGGGAGCTGTTTTTT. It yields the protein CSAGTQGRPGELFF.

This clonotype was observed a handful of times. The chain carries TRBV20-1 and TRBJ2-3, with TRBD1 matching 7 bases. V shed 5 bases, J shed 0 bases, and the junction held 8 bases outside the gene matches. CDR3 length: 15 amino acids. The germline V gene encodes CDR1 DFQATT and CDR2 SNEGSKA (reference sequence). The CDR3 coding sequence is TGCAGTGCTCCAAGTTCGGGACAGAGCACAGATACGCAGTATTTT. Translated: CSAPSSGQSTDTQYF.

The V and J genes are TRBV24-1 and TRBJ1-5; TRBD1 matches at 8 bases. The CDR3 is made up of 15 amino acids. Looked up from germline, CDR1 is KGHDR and CDR2 is SFDVKD. The V segment lost 4 bases and the J segment 4 bases; nucleotides outside the gene matches: 5. CDR3 sequence: CATSDPTGGNQPQHF. CDR3 nucleotide sequence: TGTGCCACCAGTGACCCCACAGGGGGGAATCAGCCCCAGCATTTT.